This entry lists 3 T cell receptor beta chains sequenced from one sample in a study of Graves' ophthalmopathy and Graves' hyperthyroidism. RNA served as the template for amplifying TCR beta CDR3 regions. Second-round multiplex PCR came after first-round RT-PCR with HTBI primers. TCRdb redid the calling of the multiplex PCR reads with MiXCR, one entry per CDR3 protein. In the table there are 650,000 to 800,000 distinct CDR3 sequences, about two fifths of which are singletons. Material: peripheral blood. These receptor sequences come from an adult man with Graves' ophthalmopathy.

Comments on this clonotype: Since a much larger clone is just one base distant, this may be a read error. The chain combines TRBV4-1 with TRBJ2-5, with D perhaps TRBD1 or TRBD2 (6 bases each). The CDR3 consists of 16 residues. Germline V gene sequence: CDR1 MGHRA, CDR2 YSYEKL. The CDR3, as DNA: TGCGCCAGCAGCCCACAGGGTGGGAGGATCCAAGAGGCCCAGTACTTC. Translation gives CASSPQGGRIQEAQYF.

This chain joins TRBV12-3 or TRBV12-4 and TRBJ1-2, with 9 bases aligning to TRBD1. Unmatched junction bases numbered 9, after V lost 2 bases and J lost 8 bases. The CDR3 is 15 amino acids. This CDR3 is CASSLYEGQGYGYTF. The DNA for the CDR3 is TGTGCCAGCAGTTTATATGAGGGACAGGGCTACGGCTACACCTTC.

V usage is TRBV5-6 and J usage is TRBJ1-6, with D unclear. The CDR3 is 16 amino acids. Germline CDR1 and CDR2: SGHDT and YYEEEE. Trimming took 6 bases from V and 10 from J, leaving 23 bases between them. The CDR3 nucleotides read TGTGCCAGCACCTTTTGGGTCGGGGATTTTGGGTCACCCCTCCACTTT. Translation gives CASTFWVGDFGSPLHF.